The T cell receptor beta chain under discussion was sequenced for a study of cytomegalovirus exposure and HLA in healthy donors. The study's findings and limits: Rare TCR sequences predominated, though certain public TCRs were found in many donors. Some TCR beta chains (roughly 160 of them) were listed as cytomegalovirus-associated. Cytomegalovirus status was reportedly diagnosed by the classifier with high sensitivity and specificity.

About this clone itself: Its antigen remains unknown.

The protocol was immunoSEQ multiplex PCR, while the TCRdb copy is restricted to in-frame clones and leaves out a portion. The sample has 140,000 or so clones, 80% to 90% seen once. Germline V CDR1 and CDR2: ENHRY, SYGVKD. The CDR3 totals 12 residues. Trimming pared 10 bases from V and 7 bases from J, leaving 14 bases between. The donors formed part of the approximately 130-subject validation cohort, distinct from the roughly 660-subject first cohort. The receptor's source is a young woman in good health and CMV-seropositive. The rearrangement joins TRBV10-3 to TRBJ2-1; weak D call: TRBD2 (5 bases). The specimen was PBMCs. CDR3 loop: CATRRGGNEQFF. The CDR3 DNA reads TGTGCCACCCGGCGAGGAGGAAATGAGCAGTTCTTC.